The sequence of this TCR beta chain was determined in a study of blood T cells in healthy people across ages. Study-level information: Per every two T cells, about one barcoded beta molecule was captured by template switching.

This clonotype was recorded a few times. Combining a sample-barcoded 5' primer with a J-beta primer mix, a second PCR ran for roughly 6 to 11 cycles. TCRdb ran MiXCR on the 5' RACE reads and lists one entry per CDR3 protein. The profile shows fewer than 750,000 distinct CDR3 sequences, 52% of them singletons. J lost 4 bases, V lost 6 bases, and 6 bases had no gene match. The CDR3 loop spans 14 amino acids. Germline CDR1 is SGHDT and CDR2 is YYEEEE. The sequencing sample was made of blood. This TCR was recovered from a woman at least 80 years old in good health. V gene TRBV5-6 combines with J gene TRBJ2-7; 11 positions match TRBD2. The CDR3, as DNA: TGTGCCAGCACCCTAGCGGGAGGAGGTTACGAGCAGTACTTC. Translation: CASTLAGGGYEQYF.